These 23 T cell receptor beta chains share one sample of origin, sequenced in a study of CD8 T cells in ankylosing spondylitis. Study-wide results and caveats: Roughly 8 highly homologous variants made up a TCR beta motif that seemed to typify ankylosing spondylitis blood.

TCRdb independently ran MiXCR on the 5' RACE reads; one entry per CDR3 protein. The sample holds roughly 670,000 distinct CDR3 sequences; 15% to 20% are singletons and the top ten take around 19%. These TCRs' antigens remain unknown. Sequencing used blood, either unsorted or a sorted T cell fraction (not recorded which). These receptors all come from a male donor with ankylosing spondylitis.

V usage is TRBV6-4 and J usage is TRBJ2-2; the D gene is possibly TRBD2 (6 bases). Germline V CDR1 and CDR2: MRHNA, SNTAGT. Trimming stripped 0 bases from V and 2 bases from J, with 7 bases between. The CDR3 is 15 residues long. The CDR3 sequence: CASSDSSGNTGELFF. The CDR3 coding sequence is TGTGCCAGCAGTGACTCTAGCGGTAACACCGGGGAGCTGTTTTTT.

This clonotype was seen more than once but under ten times. The rearrangement joins TRBV7-2 to TRBJ2-7; no clear D gene. Trimming shortened V by 4 bases and J by 0 bases, and 16 bases separated the two germline ends. CDR3 length equals 16 residues. CDR1 is SGHTA and CDR2 is FQGNSA in the germline V gene. The CDR3 spells CASSSHHSSPSYEQYF. For the CDR3, the DNA is TGTGCCAGCAGCTCGCACCATAGCAGCCCCTCCTACGAGCAGTACTTC. Drawing the rest from reference TRBV7-2 and TRBJ2-7, the complete variable domain is GAGVSQSPSNKVTEKGKDVELRCDPISGHTALYWYRQSLGQGLEFLIYFQGNSAPDKSGLPSDRFSAERTGGSVSTLTIQRTQQEDSAVYLCASSSHHSSPSYEQYFGPGTRLTVT.

V and J are TRBV4-3 and TRBJ2-5; D remains ambiguous. Germline assignment: CDR1 LGHNA and CDR2 YSLEER. Trimming took 0 bases from V and 5 from J, leaving 10 bases between them. This CDR3 comprises 14 residues. The CDR3 sequence: CASSQDAALETQYF. Written as DNA, the CDR3 is TGCGCCAGCAGCCAAGATGCGGCGTTGGAGACCCAGTACTTC.

This clonotype was recorded a few times. The V gene is TRBV4-1, the J gene TRBJ2-2, with D possibly TRBD2 on 6 matching bases. This CDR3 contains 17 residues. Between the trimmed V and J ends, which lost 0 bases and 4 bases, there was a span of 15 bases. Germline loops: CDR1 MGHRA, CDR2 YSYEKL. CDR3 in amino acids: CASSQETGGMTTGELFF. The CDR3 DNA is TGCGCCAGCAGCCAAGAAACGGGCGGGATGACCACCGGGGAGCTGTTTTTT.

In its sample, this clonotype was seen a few times. The genes are TRBV4-1 and TRBJ2-2; 12 bases map to TRBD2. Looked up from germline, CDR1 is MGHRA and CDR2 is YSYEKL. After removal of 4 bases from V and 4 bases from J, the junction contained 10 bases not matched to a gene. The CDR3 is 18 amino acids. CDR3 amino acids: CASSPEPSGGASTGELFF. Written as DNA, the CDR3 is TGCGCCAGCAGCCCCGAGCCTAGCGGGGGGGCGAGCACCGGGGAGCTGTTTTTT.

The sample holds a few counts of this clonotype. V gene TRBV29-1 combines with J gene TRBJ2-1; tentatively, D is TRBD2 (5 bases). This CDR3 has 10 amino acids. Trimming removed 6 bases from V and 10 bases from J, with 10 bases in between. The germline V gene has CDR1 SQVTM and CDR2 ANQGSEA. CDR3 DNA: TGCAGCGTCGCCACGGGGGAGCAGTTCTTC. Translating it yields CSVATGEQFF.

This clonotype came up once. The chain joins TRBV2 to TRBJ1-1; tentative D call: TRBD1 (6 bases). The CDR3 sequence is 15 residues long. Germline CDR1 SNHLY, CDR2 FYNNEI. Trimming cost V 6 bases and J 1 base, with 15 bases left between them. The CDR3 DNA follows: TGTGCCAGCAGCCGCTCAGGGGTTGGGAACACTGAAGCTTTCTTT. Translated: CASSRSGVGNTEAFF.

This clonotype was counted a few times. This chain connects TRBV6-1 to TRBJ2-2; a weak D match, TRBD2 (6 bases). Germline V CDR1 and CDR2: MNHNS, SASEGT. This CDR3 comprises 15 residues. With 7 bases removed from V and 4 bases from J, the gap between germline ends came to 16 bases. The DNA for the CDR3 is TGTGCCAGCACCCGTTCGGGAGTAGGCACCGGGGAGCTGTTTTTT. This encodes CASTRSGVGTGELFF.

The rearrangement uses TRBV20-1 and TRBJ2-6; D is unresolved. The CDR3 runs 13 residues. Germline assignment: CDR1 DFQATT and CDR2 SNEGSKA (reference sequence). V was shortened by 7 bases and J by 2 bases, with 9 bases between the two germline ends. CDR3 sequence (DNA): TGCAGTGTCGGTAAGGCTGGGGCCAACGTCCTGACTTTC. Translation gives CSVGKAGANVLTF.

The rearrangement joins TRBV9 to TRBJ2-1; D is possibly TRBD1 (6 bases). The germline V gene encodes CDR1 SGDLS and CDR2 YYNGEE. The CDR3 sequence is 15 residues long. Trimming took 3 bases from V and 6 from J, leaving 16 bases between them. Here the CDR3 DNA reads TGTGCCAGCAGCGCGGAACGGGACAAGGGCAATGAGCAGTTCTTC. Translation gives CASSAERDKGNEQFF.

This chain links TRBV27 with TRBJ2-1, with D perhaps TRBD1 or TRBD2 (6 bases each). V shed 7 bases and J shed 2 bases, with 15 bases lying between them. The CDR3 has 15 residues. Germline values: CDR1 MNHEY, CDR2 SMNVEV (reference sequence). DNA for the CDR3: TGTGCCAGCACTCCGGGGGCCAGTACCTACAATGAGCAGTTCTTC. Translating gives CASTPGASTYNEQFF.

Ten or more counts support this clonotype. The gene calls are TRBV20-1 and TRBJ1-1; unclear D gene. The V gene's germline CDR1 is DFQATT and CDR2 SNEGSKA (reference sequence). Trimming pared 6 bases from V and 1 base from J, leaving 6 bases between. The CDR3 is 11 residues long. For the CDR3, the DNA is TGCAGTGCCCCGCGGAACACTGAAGCTTTCTTT. Translation gives CSAPRNTEAFF.

This clonotype was seen only a few times. V is TRBV4-1 and J is TRBJ2-2; 9 bases agree with TRBD1. J gave up 7 bases and V 1 base, and 4 bases lay outside the gene matches. The CDR3 consists of 15 residues. The germline V gene has CDR1 MGHRA and CDR2 YSYEKL. The chain's CDR3 is CASSQGTGAFGELFF. The CDR3 coding sequence is TGCGCCAGCAGCCAAGGGACAGGGGCATTCGGGGAGCTGTTTTTT.

This chain uses TRBV12-3 or TRBV12-4 with TRBJ2-5; the D gene is possibly TRBD2 (5 bases). The CDR3 length is 11 residues. Trimming removed 8 bases at V and 2 bases at J, with 6 bases between. The CDR3 DNA reads as TGTGCCAGCGGGGAGCAAGAGACCCAGTACTTC. It specifies CASGEQETQYF.

This clonotype was seen a handful of times. The rearrangement uses TRBV15 and TRBJ2-2; D assignment may be TRBD1 or TRBD2 (5 bases each). Trimming left V 1 base short and J 7 bases short, with 13 bases between. The CDR3 runs to 15 residues. Looked up from germline, CDR1 is LNHNV and CDR2 is YYDKDF (reference sequence). As DNA, the CDR3 is TGTGCCACCAGCAGAGCCTCGTGGGGGAACGGGGAGCTGTTTTTT. This translates into CATSRASWGNGELFF.

The chain joins TRBV5-1 to TRBJ2-3; TRBD1 matches at 9 bases. CDR3 length equals 16 residues. Germline CDR1 and CDR2: SGHRS and YFSETQ. V lost 3 bases, J lost 1 base, and 6 bases stayed unmatched. The CDR3 loop reads CASSSRQGGGTDTQYF. The CDR3 DNA sequence: TGCGCCAGCAGCTCCCGACAGGGGGGGGGCACAGATACGCAGTATTTT.

This clonotype came up many times. The chain carries TRBV7-8 and TRBJ2-5; 11 bases align to TRBD2. The CDR3 has 17 residues. Germline CDR1 and CDR2: SGHVS and FQNEAQ. V lost 2 bases and J lost 5; bases outside the gene matches: 10. CDR3 bases: TGTGCCAGCAGCTTAACCGGGACTAGCGGCCCCGTGGAGACCCAGTACTTC. It yields the protein CASSLTGTSGPVETQYF.

DNA for the CDR3: TGTGCCAGCAGTGAATCGGGGGGATTTCAGCCCCAGCATTTT. Protein product: CASSESGGFQPQHF. This chain links TRBV25-1 with TRBJ1-5; D is perhaps TRBD1 (5 bases). Germline loops: CDR1 MGHDK, CDR2 SYGVNS. This CDR3 has 14 amino acids. Trimming left V 1 base short and J 6 bases short, with 10 bases between.

This clonotype was counted only a few times. The chain uses TRBV6-1 and TRBJ2-5, with D maybe TRBD1 (5 bases). The CDR3 is 13 residues long. Trimming cost V 5 bases and J 5 bases, with 12 bases left between them. Germline CDR1 MNHNS, CDR2 SASEGT. The CDR3 bases are TGTGCCAGCAGTAGGGGCCTGGTGGAGACCCAGTACTTC. Amino acids: CASSRGLVETQYF.

This clonotype was counted only a few times. The rearrangement links TRBV6-1 to TRBJ2-7, with D uncertain. This CDR3 spans 14 amino acids. The V gene lost 6 bases and the J gene lost 4 bases, with 16 bases spanning the gap. CDR1 is MNHNS and CDR2 is SASEGT in the germline V gene. DNA of the CDR3: TGTGCCAGCAGCCGAAGGTCCGGAAGATACGAGCAGTACTTC. Translation: CASSRRSGRYEQYF.

This clonotype was detected only a few times. J is TRBJ2-3 and V is TRBV7-2; 10 nucleotides agree with TRBD2. The J segment lost 5 bases and the V segment lost 3 bases, leaving 5 bases of the junction unmatched. CDR1 is SGHTA, CDR2 FQGNSA, per germline. The CDR3 contains 15 residues. In DNA form, the CDR3 reads TGTGCCAGCAGCTTTAGCGGGAGGAGGGGAGATACGCAGTATTTT. This translates into CASSFSGRRGDTQYF.

V and J are TRBV27 and TRBJ2-1; D perhaps matches TRBD2 (9 bases). The CDR3 is 20 amino acids. CDR1 and CDR2 (germline): MNHEY, SMNVEV (reference sequence). V lost 7 bases to trimming and J lost 5 bases, with 33 bases between them. The CDR3 is CASNPGVGQGAASGNNEQFF. The CDR3 DNA reads TGTGCCAGCAACCCAGGGGTCGGTCAGGGGGCGGCTAGCGGGAACAATGAGCAGTTCTTC.

V and J are TRBV7-9 and TRBJ2-1; the match to TRBD2 covers 10 bases. Losses at the gene ends were 5 bases for V and 7 bases for J; bases not matched to a gene: 11. The CDR3 runs to 16 residues. Germline lookup yields CDR1 SEHNR and CDR2 FQNEAQ (reference sequence). The CDR3 loop is CASSPLASGSGNEQFF. Written as DNA, the CDR3 is TGTGCCAGCAGCCCCCTGGCTAGCGGGAGTGGGAATGAGCAGTTCTTC.